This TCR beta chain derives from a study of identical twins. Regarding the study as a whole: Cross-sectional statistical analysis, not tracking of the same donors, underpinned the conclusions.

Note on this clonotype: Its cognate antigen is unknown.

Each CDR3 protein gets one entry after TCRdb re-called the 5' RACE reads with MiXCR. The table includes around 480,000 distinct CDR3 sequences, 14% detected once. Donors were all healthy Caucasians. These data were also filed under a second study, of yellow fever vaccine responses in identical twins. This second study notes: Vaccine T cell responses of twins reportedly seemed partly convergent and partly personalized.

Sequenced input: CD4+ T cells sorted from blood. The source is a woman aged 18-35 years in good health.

The DNA for the CDR3 is TGCAGTGCCGGACACATTCAAGAGACCCAGTACTTC. Encoded protein: CSAGHIQETQYF. The chain employs TRBV20-1 and TRBJ2-5; TRBD1 is a possible D gene (5 bases). The germline gives CDR1 DFQATT, CDR2 SNEGSKA (reference sequence). Between the trimmed V and J ends, which lost 6 bases and 2 bases, there was a span of 10 bases. The CDR3 is made up of 12 amino acids.